This T cell receptor (beta chain) originates from a study of blood T cells in healthy people across ages. Study results and limitations: CMV status of donors was unknown, possibly confounding expanded clonotype changes.

Caucasian, healthy and from Russia, the donors were aged between roughly 6 and 95. Germline CDR1 is DFQATT and CDR2 is SNEGSKA (reference sequence). The CDR3 has 14 residues. A second PCR, run for roughly 7 to 11 cycles, used a sample-barcoded 5' primer plus a J-beta primer mix. TCRdb re-analysed the 5' RACE reads in MiXCR, keeping a single row per CDR3 protein. The profile shows about 640,000 distinct CDR3 sequences, around 54% of them singletons. As regards this clonotype: The antigen remains undetermined.

The receptor's source is a man in his sixties in good health. The source material was blood. V is TRBV20-1 and J is TRBJ2-5, with D possibly being TRBD1 (5 bases). The DNA end is more similar to TRBJ2-1, so the J call may be wrong. The CDR3 DNA follows: TGCAGTGCACTAAGGGGCGAAACCCAAGAGACCCAGTTCTTC. Amino acid sequence: CSALRGETQETQFF.